The clone carrying this TCR beta chain has a handful of counts. These data belong to a study of cytomegalovirus exposure and HLA in healthy donors. Study summary: A prior study identified roughly 110 million unique TCR beta sequences from 150 million to 200 million T cells.

Vbeta (60) and Jbeta (13) primers were used in the PCR. Sequencing used immunoSEQ multiplex PCR; TCRdb keeps in-frame clones, though not all of them. The sample records 210,000 or so clones, 70% to 85% being singletons. V was trimmed by 5 bases and J by 8 bases, leaving 9 bases between them. CDR3 size: 12 residues. Per the germline V gene, CDR1 is SGHDN and CDR2 is FVKESK. The sequencing input was PBMCs. This TCR was recovered from a middle-aged woman in good health and CMV-seronegative. The rearrangement links TRBV14 to TRBJ1-4, with a weak D call TRBD1 (5 bases). The CDR3 nucleotides read TGTGCCAGCAGCATACCAGGGGAAAAACTGTTTTTT. This encodes CASSIPGEKLFF.